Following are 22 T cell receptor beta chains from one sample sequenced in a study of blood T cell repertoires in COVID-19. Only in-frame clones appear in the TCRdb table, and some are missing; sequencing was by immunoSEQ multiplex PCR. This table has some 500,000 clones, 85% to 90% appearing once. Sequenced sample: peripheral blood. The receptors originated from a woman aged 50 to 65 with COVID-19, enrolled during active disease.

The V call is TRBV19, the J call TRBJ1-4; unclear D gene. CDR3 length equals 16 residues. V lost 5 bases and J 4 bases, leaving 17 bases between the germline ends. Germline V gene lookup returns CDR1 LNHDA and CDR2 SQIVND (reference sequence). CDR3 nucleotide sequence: TGTGCCAGTAGTTCTGAACGACAAGTTATTAATGAAAAACTGTTTTTT. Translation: CASSSERQVINEKLFF.

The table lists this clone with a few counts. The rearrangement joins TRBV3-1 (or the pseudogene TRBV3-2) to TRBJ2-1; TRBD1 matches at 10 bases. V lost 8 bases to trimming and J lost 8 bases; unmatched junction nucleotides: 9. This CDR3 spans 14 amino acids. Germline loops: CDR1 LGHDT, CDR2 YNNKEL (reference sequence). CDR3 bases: TGTGCCAGCGGCCTTGGGACAGGGGTTCATGAGCAGTTCTTC. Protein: CASGLGTGVHEQFF.

This CDR3 reads CAWFPGLAGGPEQETQYF. CDR3 nucleotide sequence: TGTGCCTGGTTTCCTGGACTAGCGGGGGGGCCAGAGCAAGAGACCCAGTACTTC. This chain uses TRBV30 with TRBJ2-5, with 15 bases aligning to TRBD2. The CDR3 has 18 amino acids. Trimming cost V 5 bases and J 2 bases; bases outside gene matches: 12. Germline values: CDR1 GTSNPN, CDR2 SVGIG (reference sequence). The full variable domain, with the rest looked up from reference TRBV30 and TRBJ2-5, is SQTIHQWPATLVQPVGSPLSLECTVEGTSNPNLYWYRQAAGRGLQLLFYSVGIGQISSEVPQNLSASRPQDRQFILSSKKLLLSDSGFYLCAWFPGLAGGPEQETQYFGPGTRLLVL.

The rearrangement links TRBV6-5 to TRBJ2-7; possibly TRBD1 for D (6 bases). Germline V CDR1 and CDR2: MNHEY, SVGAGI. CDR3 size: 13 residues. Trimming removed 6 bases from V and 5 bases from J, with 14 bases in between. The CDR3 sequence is CASSQTGIHEQYF. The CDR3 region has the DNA TGTGCCAGCAGCCAAACAGGGATCCACGAGCAGTACTTC.

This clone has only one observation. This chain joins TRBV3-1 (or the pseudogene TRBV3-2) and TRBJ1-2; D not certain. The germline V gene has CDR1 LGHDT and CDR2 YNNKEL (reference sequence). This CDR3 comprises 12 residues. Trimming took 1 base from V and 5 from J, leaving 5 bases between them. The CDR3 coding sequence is TGTGCCAGCAGCCAAGCTGAGTATGGCTACACCTTC. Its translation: CASSQAEYGYTF.

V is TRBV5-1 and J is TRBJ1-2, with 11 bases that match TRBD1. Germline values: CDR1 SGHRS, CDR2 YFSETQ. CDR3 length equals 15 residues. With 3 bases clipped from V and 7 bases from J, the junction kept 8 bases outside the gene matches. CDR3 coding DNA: TGCGCCAGCAGCTGGGCCGGGACAGGGGGGAGTGGCTACACCTTC. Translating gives CASSWAGTGGSGYTF.

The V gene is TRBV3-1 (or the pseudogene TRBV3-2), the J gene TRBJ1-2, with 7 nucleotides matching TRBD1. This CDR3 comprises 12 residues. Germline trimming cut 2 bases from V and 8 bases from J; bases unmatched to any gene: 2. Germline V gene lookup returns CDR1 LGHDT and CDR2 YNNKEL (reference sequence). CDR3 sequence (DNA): TGTGCCAGCAGCCAAACAGGGGTCGGCTACACCTTC. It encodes CASSQTGVGYTF.

CDR3 sequence reads: CASSSDPLASYEQYF. DNA for the CDR3: TGTGCCAGCAGCTCCGACCCGCTAGCATCCTACGAGCAGTACTTC. The chain has TRBV9 and TRBJ2-7; a weak D match, TRBD2 (5 bases). This CDR3 region has 15 residues. Germline values: CDR1 SGDLS, CDR2 YYNGEE. The V end was cut by 4 bases, the J end by 1 base, with 15 bases between.

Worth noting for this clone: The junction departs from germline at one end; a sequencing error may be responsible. The CDR3 DNA reads as TGTGCCAGCAACCAAGGAGAATCACCCCTCCACTTT. Its translation is CASNQGESPLHF. The gene calls are TRBV3-1 (or the pseudogene TRBV3-2) and TRBJ1-6; no reliable D call. CDR3 length: 12 residues. CDR1 is LGHDT, CDR2 YNNKEL, per germline (reference sequence).

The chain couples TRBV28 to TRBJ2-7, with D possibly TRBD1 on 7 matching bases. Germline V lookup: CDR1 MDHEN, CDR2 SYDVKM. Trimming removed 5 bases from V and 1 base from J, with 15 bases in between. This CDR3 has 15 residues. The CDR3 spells CASSRGDSISYEQYF. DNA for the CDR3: TGTGCCAGCAGTCGCGGGGACAGCATATCCTACGAGCAGTACTTC.

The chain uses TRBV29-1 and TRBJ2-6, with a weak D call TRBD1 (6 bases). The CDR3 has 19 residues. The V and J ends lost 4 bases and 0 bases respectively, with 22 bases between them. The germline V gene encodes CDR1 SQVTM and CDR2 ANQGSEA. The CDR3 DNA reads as TGCAGCGTTGGACCTACCCCGGGACACAAACGCTCTGGGGCCAACGTCCTGACTTTC. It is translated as CSVGPTPGHKRSGANVLTF. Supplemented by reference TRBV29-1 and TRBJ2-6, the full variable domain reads SAVISQKPSRDICQRGTSLTIQCQVDSQVTMMFWYRQQPGQSLTLIATANQGSEATYESGFVIDKFPISRPNLTFSTLTVSNMSPEDSSIYLCSVGPTPGHKRSGANVLTFGAGSRLTVL.

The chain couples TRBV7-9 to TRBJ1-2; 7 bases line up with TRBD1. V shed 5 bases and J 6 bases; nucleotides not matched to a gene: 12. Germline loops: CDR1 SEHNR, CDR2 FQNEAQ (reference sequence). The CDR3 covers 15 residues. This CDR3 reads CASSHRSTGTDGYTF. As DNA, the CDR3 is TGTGCCAGCAGCCATCGATCGACAGGGACTGATGGCTACACCTTC.

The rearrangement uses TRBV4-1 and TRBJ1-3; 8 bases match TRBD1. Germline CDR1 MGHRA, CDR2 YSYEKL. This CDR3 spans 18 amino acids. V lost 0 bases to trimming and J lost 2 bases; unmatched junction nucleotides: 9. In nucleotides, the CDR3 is TGCGCCAGCAGCCAAGACACTGGGCCAGGGGGCACTGGAAACACCATATATTTT. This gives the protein CASSQDTGPGGTGNTIYF.

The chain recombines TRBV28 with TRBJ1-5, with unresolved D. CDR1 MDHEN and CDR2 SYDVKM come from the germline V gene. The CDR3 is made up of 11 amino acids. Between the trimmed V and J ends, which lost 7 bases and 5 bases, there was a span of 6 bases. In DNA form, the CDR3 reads TGTGCCAGCAAGGGAGATCAGCCCCAGCATTTT. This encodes CASKGDQPQHF.

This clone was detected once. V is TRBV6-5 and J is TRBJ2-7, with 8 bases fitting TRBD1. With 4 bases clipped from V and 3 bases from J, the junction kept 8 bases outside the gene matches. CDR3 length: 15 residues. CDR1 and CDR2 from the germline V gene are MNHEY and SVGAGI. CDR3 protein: CASSFAGGQDYEQYF. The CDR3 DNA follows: TGTGCCAGCAGTTTCGCAGGGGGCCAGGACTACGAGCAGTACTTC.

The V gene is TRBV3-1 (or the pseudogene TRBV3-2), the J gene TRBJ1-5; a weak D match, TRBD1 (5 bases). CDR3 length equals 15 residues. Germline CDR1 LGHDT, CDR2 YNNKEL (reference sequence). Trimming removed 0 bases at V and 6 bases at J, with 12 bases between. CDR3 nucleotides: TGTGCCAGCAGCCAAGATCTGTCAGGGTCTCAGCCCCAGCATTTT. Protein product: CASSQDLSGSQPQHF.

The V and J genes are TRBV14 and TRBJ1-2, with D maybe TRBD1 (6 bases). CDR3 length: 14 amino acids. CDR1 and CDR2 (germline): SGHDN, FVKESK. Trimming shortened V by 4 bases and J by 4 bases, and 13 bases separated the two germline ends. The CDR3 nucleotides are TGTGCCAGCAGCCCCACCACAGGGATCTATGGCTACACCTTC. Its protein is CASSPTTGIYGYTF.

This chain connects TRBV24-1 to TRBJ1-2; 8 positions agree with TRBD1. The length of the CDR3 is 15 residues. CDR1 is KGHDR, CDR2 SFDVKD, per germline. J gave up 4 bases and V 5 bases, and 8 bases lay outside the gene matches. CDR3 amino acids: CATSGRDRGFYGYTF. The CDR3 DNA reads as TGTGCCACCAGTGGGAGAGACAGGGGATTCTATGGCTACACCTTC.

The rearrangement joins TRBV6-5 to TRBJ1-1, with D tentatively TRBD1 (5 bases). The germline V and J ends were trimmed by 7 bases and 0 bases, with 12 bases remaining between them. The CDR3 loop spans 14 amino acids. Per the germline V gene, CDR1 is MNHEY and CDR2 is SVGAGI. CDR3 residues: CASTRGHLNTEAFF. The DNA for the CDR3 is TGTGCCAGCACCCGCGGACACTTGAACACTGAAGCTTTCTTT.

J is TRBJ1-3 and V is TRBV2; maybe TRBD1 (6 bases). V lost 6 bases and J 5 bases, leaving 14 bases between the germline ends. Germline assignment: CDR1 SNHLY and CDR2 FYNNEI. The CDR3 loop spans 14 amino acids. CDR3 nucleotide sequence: TGTGCCAGCAGGGCAGGGGCCGTGAGAAACACCATATATTTT. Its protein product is CASRAGAVRNTIYF. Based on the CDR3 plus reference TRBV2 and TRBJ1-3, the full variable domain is EPEVTQTPSHQVTQMGQEVILRCVPISNHLYFYWYRQILGQKVEFLVSFYNNEISEKSEIFDDQFSVERPDGSNFTLKIRSTKLEDSAMYFCASRAGAVRNTIYFGEGSWLTVV.

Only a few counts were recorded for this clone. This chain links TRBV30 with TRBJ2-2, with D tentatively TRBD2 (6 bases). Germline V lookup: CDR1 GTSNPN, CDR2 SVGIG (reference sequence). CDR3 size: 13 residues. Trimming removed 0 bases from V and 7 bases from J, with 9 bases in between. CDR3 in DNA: TGTGCCTGGAGTGTACGGGGAGGCGGGGAGCTGTTTTTT. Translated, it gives CAWSVRGGGELFF.

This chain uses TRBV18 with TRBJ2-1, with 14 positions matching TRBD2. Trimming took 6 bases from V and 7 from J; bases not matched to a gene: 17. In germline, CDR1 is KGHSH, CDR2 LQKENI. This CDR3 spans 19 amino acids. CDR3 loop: CASSPITAGLAGVGNEQFF. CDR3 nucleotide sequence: TGTGCCAGCTCGCCCATAACCGCGGGACTAGCGGGGGTCGGAAATGAGCAGTTCTTC.